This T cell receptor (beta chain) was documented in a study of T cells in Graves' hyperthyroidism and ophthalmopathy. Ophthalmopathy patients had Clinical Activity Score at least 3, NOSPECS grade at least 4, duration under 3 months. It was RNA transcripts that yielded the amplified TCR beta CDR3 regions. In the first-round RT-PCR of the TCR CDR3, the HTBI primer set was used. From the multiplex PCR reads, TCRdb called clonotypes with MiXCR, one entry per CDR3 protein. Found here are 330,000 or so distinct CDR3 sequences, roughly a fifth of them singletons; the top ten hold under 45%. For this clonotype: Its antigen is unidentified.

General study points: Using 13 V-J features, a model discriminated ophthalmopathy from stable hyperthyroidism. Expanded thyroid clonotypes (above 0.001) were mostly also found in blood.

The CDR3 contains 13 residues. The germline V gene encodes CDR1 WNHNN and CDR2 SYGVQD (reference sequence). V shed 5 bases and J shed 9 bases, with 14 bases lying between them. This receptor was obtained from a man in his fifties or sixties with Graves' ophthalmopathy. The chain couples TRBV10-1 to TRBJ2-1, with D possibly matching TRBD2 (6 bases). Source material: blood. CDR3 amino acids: CASSFAGGPEQFF. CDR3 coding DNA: TGCGCCAGCAGTTTTGCCGGGGGTCCTGAGCAGTTCTTC.